The rows below give T cell receptor beta chains drawn from one sample of a study of CD8+CD57+ T cells in acquired aplastic anemia. MiXCR, applied by TCRdb to the reads, yields one record per CDR3 protein. The sample gives some 140,000 distinct CDR3 sequences, around two fifths of which show up once; 6.5% to 10% is in the top ten. Sequencing used sorted CD4+, CD8+, or CD8+CD57+ T cells (not recorded which) from PBMCs. All receptors derive from a human donor in good health, serving as a control. Both conserved end residues are part of each CDR3. A D gene is named only where the DNA matches it firmly. Clone sizes are given selectively: once, few, many, or a class where the clone is expanded.

size	V	J	D	DNA	CDR3
NA	TRBV29-1	TRBJ2-3	TRBD2	TGCAGCGTAGCGGGGACTAGGTCAGATACGCAGTATTTT	CSVAGTRSDTQYF
once	TRBV6-1	TRBJ1-2	NA	TGTGCCAGCAGCCCCAAAGGTCGGGATGGCTACACCTTC	CASSPKGRDGYTF
many	TRBV7-9	TRBJ2-3	TRBD1	TGTGCCAGCAGACGGGACAGGGGTAGCCAGGCGCAGTATTTT	CASRRDRGSQAQYF
once	TRBV19	TRBJ1-2	NA	TGTGCCAGTAGTAATGGCGGGGCGCAAAACTATGGCTACACCTTC	CASSNGGAQNYGYTF
NA	TRBV4-1	TRBJ2-7	TRBD1	TGCGCCAGCAGCCAGAGGACAGGGGGCACTTACGAGCAGTACTTC	CASSQRTGGTYEQYF
NA	TRBV5-6	TRBJ1-1	TRBD1	TGTGCCAGCAGCTTGGGGACAGGGGGCGATGCTTTCTTT	CASSLGTGGDAFF
NA	TRBV15	TRBJ1-2	NA	TGTGCCACCAGCAGGGAACAGGGAGGTGGCTACACCTTC	CATSREQGGGYTF
NA	TRBV20-1	TRBJ2-7	NA	TGCAGTGCTAGTTCCAGGAGCTACGAGCAGTACTTC	CSASSRSYEQYF
many	TRBV5-1	TRBJ2-1	TRBD2	TGCGCCAGCAGCTTGGGGACTAGCGGGAGTTTGACGTTCTTC	CASSLGTSGSLTFF
many	TRBV6-5	TRBJ2-5	TRBD1	TGTGCCAGCGGGACAGGGGTTCGAGAGACCCAGTACTTC	CASGTGVRETQYF
NA	TRBV7-2	TRBJ1-1	NA	TGTGCCAGCAGCCGTCCGTGGGGAGACGCTTTCTTT	CASSRPWGDAFF
NA	TRBV7-2	TRBJ1-1	NA	TGTGCCAGCAGCTGGGTCGGCACTGAAGCTTTCTTT	CASSWVGTEAFF
NA	TRBV19	TRBJ2-2	TRBD2	TGTGCCAGTAGTGGAGGGTTCGAGCGGGGGGGCCGTGGCGGGGAGCTGTTTTTT	CASSGGFERGGRGGELFF
many	TRBV6-1	TRBJ2-1	TRBD2	TGTGCCAGCAGTGGTAGCGGGGGGGGCTACAATGAGCAGTTCTTC	CASSGSGGGYNEQFF
NA	TRBV19	TRBJ1-5	NA	TGTGCCACCTCCCTGGGGGCAGCTAATCAGCCCCAGCATTTT	CATSLGAANQPQHF
NA	TRBV7-2	TRBJ2-3	NA	TGTGCCAGCAGCGCAGACCACAGGACAGATACGCAGTATTTT	CASSADHRTDTQYF
many	TRBV5-1	TRBJ2-2	TRBD1	TGCGCCAGCACTACAGGGGATCCGCCCGGGGAGCTGTTTTTT	CASTTGDPPGELFF
many	TRBV5-1	TRBJ2-2	NA	TGCGCCAGCAGCTTCCCGAGGGGTCAGGCGAACACCGGGGAGCTGTTTTTT	CASSFPRGQANTGELFF
once	TRBV24-1	TRBJ2-7	NA	TGTGCCACCGGGGGGCGAAGCTGGACCAAACCGTACGAGTGGAACGAGCAGTACTTC	CATGGRSWTKPYEWNEQYF
NA	TRBV15	TRBJ2-1	TRBD2	TGTGCCACCAGCAGAGAACTAGCGGGGGGTGGCAATGAGCAGTTCTTC	CATSRELAGGGNEQFF
NA	TRBV5-1	TRBJ2-3	NA	TGCGCCAGCAGCTTAGACGCAGGGGACGTAGATACGCAGTATTTT	CASSLDAGDVDTQYF
many	TRBV29-1	TRBJ1-4	NA	TGCAGCGTTGGACGGGGGGGCGTCGAAAAACTGTTTTTT	CSVGRGGVEKLFF
NA	TRBV12-3/TRBV12-4	TRBJ2-7	NA	TGTGCCAGCAGTGCTAGGTGGTCGGACGGGCGGTACTTC	CASSARWSDGRYF
many	TRBV10-3	TRBJ1-6	NA	TGTGCCATCAGTGAACGTCAGTTAGGTGATTCACCCCTCCACTTT	CAISERQLGDSPLHF
NA	TRBV12-3/TRBV12-4	TRBJ1-1	NA	TGTGCCAGCGGTTTAGTGGGGACTGAAGCTTTCTTT	CASGLVGTEAFF
many	TRBV6-1	TRBJ2-5	NA	TGTGCCAGCAGTCCCTTCGGGGCAGGGTCTACCATGGAGACCCAGTACTTC	CASSPFGAGSTMETQYF
NA	TRBV25-1	TRBJ1-6	TRBD1	TGTGCCAGCAAAGGGACAGGGTATAATTCACCCCTCCACTTT	CASKGTGYNSPLHF
many	TRBV9	TRBJ1-2	NA	TGTGCCAGCAGCCCCCAGACGGGCCTTACCTATGGCTACACCTTC	CASSPQTGLTYGYTF
NA	TRBV2	TRBJ1-6	TRBD1	TGTGCCAGCAGTCCCGGGACAGGCAATTCACCCCTCCACTTT	CASSPGTGNSPLHF
many	TRBV12-3/TRBV12-4	TRBJ1-1	TRBD1	TGTGCCAGCAGGGGGACAGTCACTGAAGCTTTCTTT	CASRGTVTEAFF
NA	TRBV19	TRBJ2-2	NA	TGTGCCACGGGACCCTCGAACACCGGGGAGCTGTTTTTT	CATGPSNTGELFF
many	TRBV4-1	TRBJ2-5	TRBD1	TGCGCCAGCAGCCCGCGATACGGTACAGGGGAAGGGGAGACCCAGTACTTC	CASSPRYGTGEGETQYF
many	TRBV9	TRBJ1-2	NA	TGTGCCAGCAGCGCAACAGGACGGAACTATGGCTACACCTTC	CASSATGRNYGYTF
many	TRBV6-2/TRBV6-3	TRBJ2-3	NA	TGTGCCAGCAGTTATCTGGATCTGAGGCGGGGCACAGATACGCAGTATTTT	CASSYLDLRRGTDTQYF
NA	TRBV7-7	TRBJ2-1	NA	TGTGCCAGCAGCTTAGCTCAAGGGAGTGAGCAGTTCTTC	CASSLAQGSEQFF
many	TRBV25-1	TRBJ1-2	NA	TGTGCCAGCAGGATGGGAGGCTATGGCTACACCTTC	CASRMGGYGYTF
NA	TRBV5-1	TRBJ2-7	NA	TGCGCCAGCAGCTTGGAGGGGCGATACGAGCAGTACTTC	CASSLEGRYEQYF
NA	TRBV5-4	TRBJ1-5	NA	TGTGCCAGCAGCAAACGACCAGGGAGGGATGATCAGCCCCAGCATTTT	CASSKRPGRDDQPQHF
many	TRBV20-1	TRBJ1-2	NA	TGCAGTGCTAAAGGGTCAGGGATCGGCTACACCTTC	CSAKGSGIGYTF
NA	TRBV9	TRBJ2-7	NA	TGTGCCTGCAGCGTAGATATACAACGGGAGCAGTACTTC	CACSVDIQREQYF
NA	TRBV20-1	TRBJ1-6	TRBD1	TGCAGCGCACCCAGGACAGGGGGCGAACCCCTCCACTTT	CSAPRTGGEPLHF
NA	TRBV28	TRBJ2-1	TRBD2	TGTGCCAGCAGTTCCCACCCCCCTAGCGGGAGTTACAATGAGCAGTTCTTC	CASSSHPPSGSYNEQFF
once	TRBV24-1	TRBJ1-2	TRBD1	TGTGCCACCAGTCAAGAGACAGGGGCAAGTGGCTACACCTTC	CATSQETGASGYTF
few	TRBV5-8	TRBJ2-5	TRBD2	TGTGCCAGCAGCTACCCAGGACTAGCGGGGTTCCAAGAGACCCAGTACTTC	CASSYPGLAGFQETQYF
NA	TRBV20-1	TRBJ1-5	TRBD1	TGCAGTGATCCAGCAGGGGGAAATCAGCCCCAGCATTTT	CSDPAGGNQPQHF
many	TRBV7-9	TRBJ1-1	NA	TGTGCCAGCAGCCAGAACATAGACACTGAAGCTTTCTTT	CASSQNIDTEAFF
many	TRBV6-5	TRBJ1-1	TRBD1	TGTGCCAGCAGTCTACGGCAGGGGGCGACGGGGTTCACTGAAGCTTTCTTT	CASSLRQGATGFTEAFF